Below, 32 T cell receptor beta chains from the same sample are listed, as sequenced in a study of cytomegalovirus exposure and HLA in healthy donors. PCR was performed using 60 Vbeta and 13 Jbeta primers. Sequencing used immunoSEQ multiplex PCR; TCRdb keeps in-frame clones, though not all of them. The sample gives 35,000 to 45,000 clones, about half of which show up once; roughly 5.6% is in the top ten. Sequenced material: PBMCs. These receptors originate from a man between 60 and 70 years old in good health and CMV-seronegative.

This chain uses TRBV7-9 with TRBJ2-6; no clear D. The CDR3 runs to 17 residues. V was cut by 1 base and J by 0 bases, with 10 bases left in between. Germline V gene lookup returns CDR1 SEHNR and CDR2 FQNEAQ (reference sequence). CDR3 bases: TGTGCCAGCAGCTTAGTACAGACCAGCTCTGGGGCCAACGTCCTGACTTTC. Its translation: CASSLVQTSSGANVLTF.

V gene TRBV14 combines with J gene TRBJ2-5; D remains ambiguous. Trimming shortened V by 1 base and J by 4 bases, and 7 bases separated the two germline ends. The CDR3 covers 13 residues. Germline lookup yields CDR1 SGHDN and CDR2 FVKESK. In nucleotides, the CDR3 is TGTGCCAGCAGCCAAGGGTGGGCAGAGACCCAGTACTTC. Protein product: CASSQGWAETQYF.

The chain recombines TRBV10-1 with TRBJ2-1; TRBD2 might be the D (6 bases). The CDR3 has 15 amino acids. Trimming took 3 bases from V and 0 from J, leaving 9 bases between them. Germline values: CDR1 WNHNN, CDR2 SYGVQD (reference sequence). The CDR3 DNA reads TGCGCCAGCAGTGAATCCGGGAGCTCCTACAATGAGCAGTTCTTC. It specifies CASSESGSSYNEQFF.

The chain recombines TRBV5-1 with TRBJ2-5; the match to TRBD2 covers 12 bases. Germline V CDR1 and CDR2: SGHRS, YFSETQ. CDR3 size: 16 residues. V shed 4 bases, J shed 5 bases, and the junction held 9 bases outside the gene matches. CDR3 nucleotides: TGCGCCAGCAGCCGGACGACTAGCGGGAGTGGTGAGACCCAGTACTTC. Translated, it gives CASSRTTSGSGETQYF.

The chain uses TRBV28 and TRBJ1-1; 10 bases align to TRBD1. Losses at the gene ends were 4 bases for V and 6 bases for J; bases not matched to a gene: 8. CDR3 size: 15 residues. Germline values: CDR1 MDHEN, CDR2 SYDVKM. CDR3 sequence: CASSSQGQGKAEAFF. CDR3 nucleotides: TGTGCCAGCAGTTCCCAGGGACAGGGGAAAGCTGAAGCTTTCTTT.

This clone was seen just once. This chain joins TRBV30 and TRBJ2-3, with 9 positions matching TRBD1. Germline V gives CDR1 GTSNPN, CDR2 SVGIG (reference sequence). The junction had 7 bases not matched to a gene; V was cut back by 2 bases and J by 7 bases. The CDR3 is made up of 14 amino acids. The CDR3 sequence: CAWSRDRVGNTQYF. The CDR3 nucleotides read TGTGCCTGGAGTCGGGACAGGGTCGGAAATACGCAGTATTTT.

Turning to this clone: This specimen includes other DNA sequences encoding the same CDR3. This sequence joins TRBV5-4 and TRBJ1-5, with D perhaps TRBD1 (5 bases). With 0 bases removed from V and 4 bases from J, the gap between germline ends came to 8 bases. The CDR3 consists of 14 residues. CDR1 is SGHNT, CDR2 YYREEE, per germline (reference sequence). CDR3 loop: CASSLAGGNQPQHF. CDR3 coding DNA: TGTGCCAGCAGCTTGGCCGGGGGAAATCAGCCCCAGCATTTT.

This clone was seen a few times. The genes are TRBV30 and TRBJ2-7; TRBD1 aligns across 7 bases. This CDR3 contains 14 residues. Per germline, CDR1 GTSNPN and CDR2 SVGIG (reference sequence). Losses at the gene ends were 4 bases for V and 0 bases for J; bases not matched to a gene: 6. In nucleotides, the CDR3 is TGTGCCTGGACCCCAGGGGGTAGCTCCTACGAGCAGTACTTC. Its translation is CAWTPGGSSYEQYF. The variable domain in full, with the rest retrieved from reference TRBV30 and TRBJ2-7, is SQTIHQWPATLVQPVGSPLSLECTVEGTSNPNLYWYRQAAGRGLQLLFYSVGIGQISSEVPQNLSASRPQDRQFILSSKKLLLSDSGFYLCAWTPGGSSYEQYFGPGTRLTVT.

The genes are TRBV6-6 and TRBJ1-1, with 11 bases that match TRBD1. The CDR3 runs 14 residues. V lost 7 bases and J lost 8; bases outside the gene matches: 9. CDR1 and CDR2 from the germline V gene are MNHNY and SVGAGI (reference sequence). CDR3 protein: CASILGGQGGEAFF. DNA for the CDR3: TGTGCCAGCATCCTAGGGGGACAGGGGGGCGAAGCTTTCTTT.

The chain couples TRBV6-1 to TRBJ2-1; 7 positions match TRBD2. The CDR3 runs to 16 residues. V was clipped by 1 base and J by 0 bases; unmatched bases: 3. In germline, CDR1 is MNHNS, CDR2 SASEGT. The CDR3 DNA is TGTGCCAGCAGTGAAGGGACTAGTTACTCCTACAATGAGCAGTTCTTC. It yields the protein CASSEGTSYSYNEQFF.

This clone was seen at least ten times. V usage is TRBV7-2 and J usage is TRBJ2-7; TRBD2 is a possible D gene (7 bases). The V end was cut by 6 bases, the J end by 0 bases, with 15 bases between. The CDR3 loop spans 15 amino acids. CDR1 SGHTA and CDR2 FQGNSA come from the germline V gene. The CDR3 is CASRRGAGPSYEQYF. The CDR3 DNA reads as TGTGCCAGCAGACGGGGGGCAGGACCCTCCTACGAGCAGTACTTC.

The V gene is TRBV10-1, the J gene TRBJ2-4; 9 bases are shared with TRBD1. Germline V gene lookup returns CDR1 WNHNN and CDR2 SYGVQD (reference sequence). V dropped 5 bases and J dropped 7; count of bases not matched to a gene: 6. The CDR3 is made up of 14 amino acids. The CDR3: CASSSGQGTNIQYF. The CDR3 DNA sequence: TGCGCCAGCAGTTCGGGACAGGGTACGAACATTCAGTACTTC.

The chain uses TRBV28 and TRBJ2-7, with D possibly TRBD1 on 5 matching bases. Germline CDR1 is MDHEN and CDR2 is SYDVKM. This CDR3 is 15 amino acids long. V lost 4 bases, J lost 2 bases, and 15 bases lay in between. CDR3 in amino acids: CASSSLVQGPYEQYF. The CDR3 DNA reads TGTGCCAGCAGTTCCCTCGTTCAGGGTCCCTACGAGCAGTACTTC.

This chain uses TRBV4-3 with TRBJ1-1; TRBD1 matches at 7 bases. CDR3 length: 13 residues. The germline V gene has CDR1 LGHNA and CDR2 YSLEER. Germline trimming cut 4 bases from V and 5 bases from J; bases unmatched to any gene: 4. CDR3 DNA sequence: TGCGCCAGCAGCCTACAACAGGGGACTGAAGCTTTCTTT. Amino acids: CASSLQQGTEAFF.

This chain joins TRBV25-1 and TRBJ1-1; tentatively, D is TRBD1 (5 bases). This CDR3 comprises 13 residues. Germline loops: CDR1 MGHDK, CDR2 SYGVNS. Trimming cost V 6 bases and J 0 bases, with 8 bases left between them. CDR3: CASRWGLNTEAFF. The DNA for the CDR3 is TGTGCCAGCAGATGGGGCTTGAACACTGAAGCTTTCTTT.

V gene TRBV5-1 combines with J gene TRBJ2-1, with D perhaps matching TRBD1 (6 bases). Germline assignment: CDR1 SGHRS and CDR2 YFSETQ. The V end lost 0 bases, the J end lost 11 bases, and 9 bases lay between the germline ends. The CDR3 is 12 residues long. The CDR3 is CASSLGGTKQFF. The CDR3 DNA reads TGCGCCAGCAGCTTGGGAGGGACAAAGCAGTTCTTC.

The rearrangement uses TRBV19 and TRBJ1-5; D ambiguous. Germline V lookup: CDR1 LNHDA, CDR2 SQIVND (reference sequence). This CDR3 has 14 residues. V was pared by 8 bases and J by 2 bases, with 13 bases between. For the CDR3, the DNA is TGTGCCAGTTTGGGAGGAATTCGCAATCAGCCCCAGCATTTT. Translating it yields CASLGGIRNQPQHF. Full variable domain (remainder filled in from reference TRBV19 and TRBJ1-5): DGGITQSPKYLFRKEGQNVTLSCEQNLNHDAMYWYRQDPGQGLRLIYYSQIVNDFQKGDIAEGYSVSREKKESFPLTVTSAQKNPTAFYLCASLGGIRNQPQHFGDGTRLSIL.

The chain links TRBV9 to TRBJ2-7; the D gene is possibly TRBD2 (5 bases). V lost 2 bases and J lost 6, with 9 bases in between. The CDR3 consists of 12 residues. Looked up from germline, CDR1 is SGDLS and CDR2 is YYNGEE. Here the CDR3 reads CASSVKSGEQYF. CDR3 bases: TGTGCCAGCAGCGTGAAGAGCGGCGAGCAGTACTTC. The whole variable domain, remainder taken from reference TRBV9 and TRBJ2-7, is DSGVTQTPKHLITATGQRVTLRCSPRSGDLSVYWYQQSLDQGLQFLIQYYNGEERAKGNILERFSAQQFPDLHSELNLSSLELGDSALYFCASSVKSGEQYFGPGTRLTVT.

This clone was observed a handful of times. The genes are TRBV5-1 and TRBJ1-1; possibly TRBD1 for D (5 bases). Trimming took off 1 base at V and 1 base at J, with 8 bases between the two ends. The CDR3 is 14 amino acids. Germline CDR1 and CDR2: SGHRS and YFSETQ. In DNA, the CDR3 is TGCGCCAGCAGCTTGACAGGTCCGAACACTGAAGCTTTCTTT. It encodes CASSLTGPNTEAFF.

The chain joins TRBV6-5 to TRBJ1-2, with 7 bases lining up with TRBD1. This CDR3 comprises 12 residues. Germline values: CDR1 MNHEY, CDR2 SVGAGI. The junction had 6 bases not matched to a gene; V was cut back by 10 bases and J by 4 bases. The DNA for the CDR3 is TGTGCCACCCTAGACAGGGCCTATGGCTACACCTTC. It yields the protein CATLDRAYGYTF.

This clone was found once. CDR3 DNA: TGTGCCAGCAGATGGGGTACGCGGGGTGAGCAGTTCTTC. Residues: CASRWGTRGEQFF. The chain employs TRBV6-5 and TRBJ2-1; tentatively, D is TRBD2 (6 bases). The length of the CDR3 is 13 residues. V gave up 6 bases and J gave up 9 bases, with 15 bases separating them. Germline-derived CDR1 and CDR2 are MNHEY and SVGAGI.

The genes are TRBV28 and TRBJ1-2, with a possible D match to TRBD1 (5 bases). V gave up 6 bases and J gave up 5 bases, with 19 bases separating them. The CDR3 is made up of 15 amino acids. The V gene's germline CDR1 is MDHEN and CDR2 SYDVKM. CDR3 region: CASSPLGTSGYGYTF. The CDR3 region has the DNA TGTGCCAGCAGCCCCCTCGGGACGAGCGGGTATGGCTACACCTTC.

The count of this clone is one. The chain combines TRBV7-6 with TRBJ2-7; D not resolved. The V end was cut by 5 bases, the J end by 7 bases, with 18 bases between. Per the germline V gene, CDR1 is SGHVS and CDR2 is FNYEAQ. The CDR3 is 14 amino acids. The CDR3: CASSPRGSRPEQYF. In nucleotides, the CDR3 is TGTGCCAGCAGCCCCCGTGGCTCACGCCCGGAGCAGTACTTC.

This clone was counted between two and nine times. V usage is TRBV14 and J usage is TRBJ2-7; 8 bases line up with TRBD2. Germline CDR1 SGHDN, CDR2 FVKESK. After removal of 3 bases from V and 2 bases from J, the junction contained 3 bases not matched to a gene. This CDR3 has 14 amino acids. The CDR3 region is CASSHLGRAYEQYF. CDR3 nucleotide sequence: TGTGCCAGCAGCCACCTCGGGAGGGCCTACGAGCAGTACTTC. Full variable domain (rest looked up from reference TRBV14 and TRBJ2-7): EAGVTQFPSHSVIEKGQTVTLRCDPISGHDNLYWYRRVMGKEIKFLLHFVKESKQDESGMPNNRFLAERTGGTYSTLKVQPAELEDSGVYFCASSHLGRAYEQYFGPGTRLTVT.

This clone occurred a few times. CDR3: CASSGMPGYEQYF. CDR3 DNA sequence: TGTGCCAGCAGTGGAATGCCGGGCTACGAGCAGTACTTC. The rearrangement links TRBV9 to TRBJ2-7, with D unclear. V was clipped by 5 bases and J by 3 bases, with 12 bases between them. The CDR3 is 13 residues long. Per germline, CDR1 SGDLS and CDR2 YYNGEE.

V gene TRBV2 combines with J gene TRBJ1-5; a possible D gene is TRBD1 (6 bases). V was cut by 5 bases and J by 7 bases, with 15 bases left in between. Germline V gives CDR1 SNHLY, CDR2 FYNNEI. CDR3 length: 14 amino acids. CDR3 region: CASSLGPRGQPQHF. In nucleotides, the CDR3 is TGTGCCAGCAGTCTAGGACCCAGGGGCCAGCCCCAGCATTTT.

This clone was counted a few times. The chain couples TRBV4-2 to TRBJ2-1; 9 bases agree with TRBD2. The CDR3 loop spans 18 amino acids. V lost 0 bases, J lost 4 bases, and 10 bases stayed unmatched. CDR1 is LGHNA and CDR2 is YNFKEQ in the germline V gene. The CDR3 reads CASSQDPPGAGGYNEQFF. Here the CDR3 DNA reads TGTGCCAGCAGCCAAGACCCCCCAGGGGCGGGAGGGTACAATGAGCAGTTCTTC.

This chain links TRBV5-4 with TRBJ2-2; D is perhaps TRBD1 (7 bases). V was pared by 1 base and J by 6 bases, with 16 bases between. The CDR3 consists of 16 residues. Per germline, CDR1 SGHNT and CDR2 YYREEE (reference sequence). CDR3 sequence reads: CASSLRTGGGAGELFF. CDR3 sequence (DNA): TGTGCCAGCAGCTTGAGGACAGGAGGGGGTGCCGGGGAGCTGTTTTTT.

A few counts support this clone. The V call is TRBV18, the J call TRBJ2-7, with 9 bases fitting TRBD1. This CDR3 comprises 15 residues. With V trimmed by 8 bases and J by 5 bases, 13 bases remained unmatched. The germline V gene has CDR1 KGHSH and CDR2 LQKENI. CDR3: CASQITGGRGNEQYF. CDR3 in DNA: TGTGCCAGCCAGATAACAGGGGGCCGAGGAAACGAGCAGTACTTC.

This clone occurred a few times. The chain links TRBV6-5 to TRBJ1-1; D not resolved. Trimming took off 1 base at V and 3 bases at J, with 12 bases between the two ends. There are 15 residues in the CDR3. Germline CDR1 and CDR2: MNHEY and SVGAGI. CDR3 protein: CASSYWALSDTEAFF. In nucleotides, the CDR3 is TGTGCCAGCAGTTACTGGGCCCTGTCGGACACTGAAGCTTTCTTT.

The CDR3 DNA reads TGCGCCAGCCTACTAGCGGGAGCGTACGAGCAGTACTTC. This codes for CASLLAGAYEQYF. J is TRBJ2-5 and V is TRBV10-2; TRBD2 aligns across 11 bases. The closer fit of TRBJ2-7 to the DNA end suggests the J call may be wrong. Germline CDR1 WSHSY, CDR2 SAAADI. CDR3 length: 13 amino acids.

Only a few counts were recorded for this clone. The chain carries TRBV19 and TRBJ2-7; 9 nucleotides line up with TRBD1. J lost 0 bases, V lost 5 bases, and 23 bases had no gene match. The CDR3 length is 21 residues. Germline V lookup: CDR1 LNHDA, CDR2 SQIVND (reference sequence). The CDR3 coding sequence is TGTGCCAGTAGTCCTGGTTCCGCCTCCGGGACAGGGATACCCCACTCCTACGAGCAGTACTTC. This sequence encodes CASSPGSASGTGIPHSYEQYF.